This entry lists 5 T cell receptor beta chains sequenced from one sample in a study of T cells in Graves' hyperthyroidism and ophthalmopathy. The source material, RNA transcripts, was used to amplify TCR beta CDR3 regions. Using the HTBI primer set, a first-round RT-PCR was run on the TCR CDR3. TCRdb processed the multiplex PCR reads anew with MiXCR; each CDR3 protein has one entry. Among around 300,000 distinct CDR3 sequences listed, about an eighth were seen once. Sequencing used blood. The receptor source for this set is a woman aged 40-49 years with Graves' hyperthyroidism.

The table lists this clonotype with many counts. The genes are TRBV7-2 and TRBJ2-1; TRBD2 agrees at 7 bases. From germline, CDR1 is SGHTA and CDR2 FQGNSA. V shed 4 bases and J 1 base; nucleotides not matched to a gene: 13. The CDR3 contains 18 residues. CDR3 residues: CASSYRWEGPLSYNEQFF. The CDR3 coding sequence is TGTGCCAGCAGCTATCGGTGGGAGGGTCCATTATCCTACAATGAGCAGTTCTTC.

This clonotype was observed at least ten times. The chain uses TRBV7-8 and TRBJ1-1, with D unresolved. V lost 6 bases and J 0 bases, leaving 8 bases between the germline ends. From germline, CDR1 is SGHVS and CDR2 FQNEAQ. CDR3 length: 13 amino acids. CDR3 sequence reads: CASSFALNTEAFF. The CDR3 coding sequence is TGTGCCAGCAGTTTCGCCTTGAACACTGAAGCTTTCTTT.

This clonotype has a count of ten or more. The chain couples TRBV2 to TRBJ1-5; D might be TRBD1 (6 bases). Trimming removed 6 bases at V and 3 bases at J, with 12 bases between. The CDR3 is 14 amino acids. Germline loops: CDR1 SNHLY, CDR2 FYNNEI. CDR3 coding DNA: TGTGCCAGCAGCTGGACAGCCCCCAATCAGCCCCAGCATTTT. Protein product: CASSWTAPNQPQHF.

This clonotype was recorded at least ten times. This sequence joins TRBV2 and TRBJ2-7; 14 bases match TRBD2. Germline trimming cut 6 bases from V and 4 bases from J; bases unmatched to any gene: 2. The germline V gene encodes CDR1 SNHLY and CDR2 FYNNEI. This CDR3 is 14 amino acids long. The CDR3 here is CASRGTSGSYEQYF. CDR3 nucleotides: TGTGCCAGCAGGGGGACTAGCGGGAGTTACGAGCAGTACTTC.

This clonotype was detected once. A much larger clone lies one base from this, so it may be a read error. The J gene is TRBJ2-7, the V gene TRBV12-3 or TRBV12-4; D gene uncertain. The CDR3 sequence is 13 residues long. Here the CDR3 DNA reads TGTACCAGCAGCACGACTGTGATCTACGAGCAGTACTTC. This codes for CTSSTTVIYEQYF.